This passage covers 5 T cell receptor beta chains from one sample sequenced in a study of blood T cell repertoires in COVID-19. Generated by immunoSEQ multiplex PCR, the TCRdb table keeps only in-frame clones and is missing some. This sample has about 62,000 clones, with approximately 90% found just once. Input material: peripheral blood. The receptors were sampled from a woman of 80 years or more with acute or convalescent COVID-19.

The CDR3 loop reads CASSPTDRVSEKLFF. As DNA, the CDR3 is TGTGCCAGCAGTCCGACTGACAGGGTCTCTGAAAAACTGTTTTTT. The chain joins TRBV25-1 to TRBJ1-4, with 7 bases that match TRBD1. The CDR3 contains 15 residues. J gave up 7 bases and V 5 bases, and 10 bases lay outside the gene matches. Germline V CDR1 and CDR2: MGHDK, SYGVNS.

V and J are TRBV5-1 and TRBJ2-7, with D possibly being TRBD1 (6 bases). The CDR3 is 16 amino acids. Germline assignment: CDR1 SGHRS and CDR2 YFSETQ. V lost 0 bases, J lost 2 bases, and 15 bases lay in between. The CDR3 DNA reads TGCGCCAGCAGCTTGGGCCCCACAGGGATACCCTACGAGCAGTACTTC. Translating gives CASSLGPTGIPYEQYF.

V gene TRBV6-2 or TRBV6-3 combines with J gene TRBJ2-7, with a possible D match to TRBD2 (5 bases). The CDR3 has 16 amino acids. V lost 3 bases to trimming and J lost 0 bases, with 15 bases between them. CDR1 is MNHEY and CDR2 is SVGEGT in the germline V gene. CDR3: CASSYDGSTFSYEQYF. DNA for the CDR3: TGTGCCAGCAGTTATGATGGGAGCACCTTCTCCTACGAGCAGTACTTC.

This chain joins TRBV18 and TRBJ2-5, with D possibly TRBD1 on 6 matching bases. Germline values: CDR1 KGHSH, CDR2 LQKENI. CDR3 length: 13 residues. Trimming took 3 bases from V and 2 from J, leaving 7 bases between them. CDR3 loop: CASSPTGQETQYF. CDR3 coding DNA: TGTGCCAGCTCACCGACAGGACAAGAGACCCAGTACTTC.

The rearrangement uses TRBV11-2 and TRBJ1-4; D not certain. Trimming cost V 2 bases and J 3 bases, with 10 bases left between them. The CDR3 is made up of 15 amino acids. Germline V gene lookup returns CDR1 SGHAT and CDR2 FQNNGV. The CDR3 DNA is TGTGCCAGCAGCTTAATTTCTGGCCCTAATGAAAAACTGTTTTTT. This codes for CASSLISGPNEKLFF.